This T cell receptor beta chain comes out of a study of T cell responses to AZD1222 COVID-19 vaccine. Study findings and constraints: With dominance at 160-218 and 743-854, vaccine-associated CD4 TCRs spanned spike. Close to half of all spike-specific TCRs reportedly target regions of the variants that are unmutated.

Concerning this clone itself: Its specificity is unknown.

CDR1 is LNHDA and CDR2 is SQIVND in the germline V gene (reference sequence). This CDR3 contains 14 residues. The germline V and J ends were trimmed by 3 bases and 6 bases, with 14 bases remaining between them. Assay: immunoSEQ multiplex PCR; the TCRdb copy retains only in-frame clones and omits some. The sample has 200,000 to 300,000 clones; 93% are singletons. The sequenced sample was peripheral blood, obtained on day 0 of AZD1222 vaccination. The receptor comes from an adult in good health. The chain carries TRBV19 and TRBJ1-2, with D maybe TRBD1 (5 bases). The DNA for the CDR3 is TGTGCCAGTAGTATTCCCGGGGACGCCCATGGCTACACCTTC. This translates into CASSIPGDAHGYTF.